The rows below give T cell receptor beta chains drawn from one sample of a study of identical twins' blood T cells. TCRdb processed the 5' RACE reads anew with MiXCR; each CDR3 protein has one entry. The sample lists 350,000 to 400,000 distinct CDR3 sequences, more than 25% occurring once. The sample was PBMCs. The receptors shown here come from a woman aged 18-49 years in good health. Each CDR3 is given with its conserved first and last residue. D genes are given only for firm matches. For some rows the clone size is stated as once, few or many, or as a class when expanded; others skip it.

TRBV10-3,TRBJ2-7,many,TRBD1,CAISAPDRGQAYEQYF,TGTGCCATCAGCGCTCCCGACAGGGGGCAGGCCTACGAGCAGTACTTC
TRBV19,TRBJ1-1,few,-,CASSTQPESWYEAFF,TGTGCCAGTAGTACCCAGCCCGAGAGTTGGTATGAAGCTTTCTTT
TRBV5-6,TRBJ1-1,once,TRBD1,CASSFDRANEAFF,TGTGCCAGCAGCTTTGACAGGGCTAATGAAGCTTTCTTT
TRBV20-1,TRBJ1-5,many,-,CSATGTGNQPQHF,TGCAGTGCTACAGGGACTGGCAATCAGCCCCAGCATTTT
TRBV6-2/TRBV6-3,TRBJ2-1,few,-,CASHDSYNEQFF,TGTGCCAGCCATGACTCCTACAATGAGCAGTTCTTC
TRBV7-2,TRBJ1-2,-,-,CASSKRDIIGYTF,TGTGCCAGCAGCAAGAGGGATATAATAGGCTACACCTTC
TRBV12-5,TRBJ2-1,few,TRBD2,CASGSGGSSSYNEQFF,TGTGCTAGTGGTTCGGGGGGTTCGAGCTCCTACAATGAGCAGTTCTTC
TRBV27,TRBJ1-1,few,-,CASIWTEAFF,TGTGCCAGCATTTGGACAGAAGCTTTCTTT
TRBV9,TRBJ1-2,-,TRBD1,CASSVHGQGMGYTF,TGTGCCAGCAGCGTCCACGGACAGGGTATGGGCTACACCTTC
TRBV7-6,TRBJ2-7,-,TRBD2,CASSLSAPGLAYEQYF,TGTGCCAGCAGCCTCTCCGCCCCGGGACTAGCCTACGAGCAGTACTTC
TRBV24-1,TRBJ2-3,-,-,CVTSVGSTDTQYF,TGTGTCACCAGTGTGGGGAGCACAGATACGCAGTATTTT
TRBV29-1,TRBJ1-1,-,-,CSSVKGVAEAFF,TGCAGTAGCGTTAAAGGGGTCGCTGAAGCTTTCTTT
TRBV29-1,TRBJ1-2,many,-,CSVEYGYTF,TGCAGCGTTGAATATGGCTACACCTTC
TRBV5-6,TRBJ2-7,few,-,CASNYDGPYEQYF,TGTGCCAGCAATTACGACGGCCCCTACGAGCAGTACTTC
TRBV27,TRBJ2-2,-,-,CASRPLGGGELFF,TGTGCCAGCCGACCATTGGGGGGCGGGGAGCTGTTTTTT
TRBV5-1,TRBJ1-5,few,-,CASSPNPNQPQHF,TGCGCCAGCAGCCCTAATCCCAATCAGCCCCAGCATTTT
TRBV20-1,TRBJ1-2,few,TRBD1,CSAGTRQGAPYGYTF,TGCAGTGCGGGGACCCGACAGGGGGCCCCATATGGCTACACCTTC
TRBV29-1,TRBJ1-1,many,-,CSVLVVNTEAFF,TGCAGCGTTCTTGTGGTGAACACTGAAGCTTTCTTT
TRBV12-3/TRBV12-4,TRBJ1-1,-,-,CASSFEGSVAAFF,TGTGCCAGCAGTTTTGAAGGGTCGGTCGCAGCTTTCTTT
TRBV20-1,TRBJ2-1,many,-,CSARDGRNNEQFF,TGCAGTGCTAGAGATGGCAGGAACAATGAGCAGTTCTTC
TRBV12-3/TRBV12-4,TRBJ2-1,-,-,CASSSLLGVGGYNEQFF,TGTGCCAGCAGTTCCCTGCTTGGAGTAGGGGGATACAATGAGCAGTTCTTC
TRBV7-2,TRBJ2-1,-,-,CAGSLERAWDNEQFF,TGTGCCGGCAGCTTAGAAAGGGCCTGGGATAATGAGCAGTTCTTC
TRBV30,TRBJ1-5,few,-,CAWSVPAQPQHF,TGTGCCTGGAGTGTACCGGCTCAGCCCCAGCATTTT
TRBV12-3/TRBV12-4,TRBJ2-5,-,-,CASSPRTVSETQYF,TGTGCCAGCAGTCCACGGACAGTATCGGAGACCCAGTACTTC
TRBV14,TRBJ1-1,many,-,CASSQEFRGAGTFF,TGTGCCAGCAGCCAAGAGTTCAGAGGGGCCGGAACTTTCTTT
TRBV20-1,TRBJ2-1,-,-,CSARLGFNEQFF,TGCAGTGCTAGACTCGGCTTTAATGAGCAGTTCTTC
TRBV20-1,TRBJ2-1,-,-,CSASRGEDNEQFF,TGCAGTGCTAGTCGGGGAGAGGACAATGAGCAGTTCTTC
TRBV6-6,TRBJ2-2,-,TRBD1,CASSPDRAKTGELFF,TGTGCCAGCAGTCCAGACAGGGCAAAGACCGGGGAGCTGTTTTTT
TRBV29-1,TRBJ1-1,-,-,CSVCCRDTEAFF,TGCAGCGTTTGCTGTCGAGACACTGAAGCTTTCTTT
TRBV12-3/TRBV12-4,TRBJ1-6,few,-,CASRVFNSPLHF,TGTGCCAGCAGAGTATTCAATTCACCCCTCCACTTT
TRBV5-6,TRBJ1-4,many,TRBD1,CASSLRQGVNEKLFF,TGTGCCAGCAGCTTGAGACAGGGGGTGAATGAAAAACTGTTTTTT
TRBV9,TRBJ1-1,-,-,CASSDPPEAFF,TGTGCCAGCAGCGACCCTCCTGAAGCTTTCTTT
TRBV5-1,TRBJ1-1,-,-,CASSFLGSEAFF,TGCGCCAGCAGCTTTCTCGGCAGTGAAGCTTTCTTT
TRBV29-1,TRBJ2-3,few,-,CSVGVVDGNTQYF,TGCAGCGTTGGAGTTGTGGACGGGAATACGCAGTATTTT
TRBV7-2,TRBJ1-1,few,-,CASSLERGGYTEAFF,TGTGCCAGCAGCTTAGAGCGGGGGGGATACACTGAAGCTTTCTTT